The clone carrying this T cell receptor (beta chain) has just one count. Its antigen remains unidentified. These data come from a study of shared clonotypes between healthy human individuals. Overall study context: A couple of female and a few male donors aged 18 to 49 were enrolled.

The protocol was immunoSEQ multiplex PCR, while the TCRdb copy is restricted to in-frame clones and leaves out a portion. Of some 1 million clones in the sample, 65% to 80% were seen once. Germline CDR1 and CDR2: LNHDA and SQIVND (reference sequence). The trim removed 0 bases at V and 4 bases at J, leaving 0 bases unmatched. The CDR3 has 15 amino acids. Points from the study as a whole: The small donor group covered limited genetic and exposure diversity. It was the non-shared clonotypes that had lower generation probabilities than clonotypes shared by all four donors.

The TCR sequence derives from a man between 18 and 35 years old in good health. Input material: memory CD4+ T cells sorted from blood. The subset denotes: CD45RA-negative fraction. The rearrangement uses TRBV19 and TRBJ2-2, with TRBD2 matching 9 bases. CDR3 in amino acids: CASSIERGGTGELFF. For the CDR3, the DNA is TGTGCCAGTAGTATAGAGCGGGGGGGCACCGGGGAGCTGTTTTTT.